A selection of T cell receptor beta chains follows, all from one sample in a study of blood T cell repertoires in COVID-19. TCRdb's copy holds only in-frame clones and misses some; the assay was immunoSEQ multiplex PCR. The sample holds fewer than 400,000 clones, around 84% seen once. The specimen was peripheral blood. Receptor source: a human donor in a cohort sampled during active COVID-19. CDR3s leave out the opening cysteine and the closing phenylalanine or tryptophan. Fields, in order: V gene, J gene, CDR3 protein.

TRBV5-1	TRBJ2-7	ASSPRTSGSFEQY
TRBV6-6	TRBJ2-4	ASSYQGPPLGNIQY
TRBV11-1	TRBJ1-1	ASSSTGGTGEAF
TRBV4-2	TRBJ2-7	ASSLLAISYEQY
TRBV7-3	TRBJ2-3	ASSLEGFAPDTQY
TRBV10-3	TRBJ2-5	AISVRTGGVETQY
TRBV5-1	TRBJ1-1	ASSLREVNTEAF
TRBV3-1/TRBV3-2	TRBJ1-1	ASSQGGGRAF
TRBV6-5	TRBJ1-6	ASVFEPGQPSPLH
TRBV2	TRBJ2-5	ASSERFPTSGGWETQY
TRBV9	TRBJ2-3	ASSVDQAMGTDTQY
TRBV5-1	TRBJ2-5	ASSPERQGETQY
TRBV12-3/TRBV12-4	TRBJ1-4	ASRTDGDEKLF
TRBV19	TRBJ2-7	ASRAGTKSYEQY
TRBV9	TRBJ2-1	ASSVAVRGNEQF
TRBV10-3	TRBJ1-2	ATSGGDGYT
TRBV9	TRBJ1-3	ASSVSDRAGNTIY
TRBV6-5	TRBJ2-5	ASSYSYNQETQY
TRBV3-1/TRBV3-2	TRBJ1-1	ASSFRGSEAF
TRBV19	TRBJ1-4	ASSRSAVGTNEKLF
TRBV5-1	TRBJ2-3	ASSSGTGLVTDTQY
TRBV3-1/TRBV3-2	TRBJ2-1	ASSTSSVPGEDEQF
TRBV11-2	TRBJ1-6	ASSLGSVAPLH
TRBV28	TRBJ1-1	ASSLQGQAYTEAF
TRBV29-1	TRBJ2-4	SVETGINIQY
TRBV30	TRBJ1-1	AWGRGGLVTEAF
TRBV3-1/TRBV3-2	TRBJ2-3	ASSQAGDSRTDTQY
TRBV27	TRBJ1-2	ASRPGPGRTNYGYT
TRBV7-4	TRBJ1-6	ASSLPGTGSNSPLH
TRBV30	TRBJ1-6	AWQPQGSNSPLH